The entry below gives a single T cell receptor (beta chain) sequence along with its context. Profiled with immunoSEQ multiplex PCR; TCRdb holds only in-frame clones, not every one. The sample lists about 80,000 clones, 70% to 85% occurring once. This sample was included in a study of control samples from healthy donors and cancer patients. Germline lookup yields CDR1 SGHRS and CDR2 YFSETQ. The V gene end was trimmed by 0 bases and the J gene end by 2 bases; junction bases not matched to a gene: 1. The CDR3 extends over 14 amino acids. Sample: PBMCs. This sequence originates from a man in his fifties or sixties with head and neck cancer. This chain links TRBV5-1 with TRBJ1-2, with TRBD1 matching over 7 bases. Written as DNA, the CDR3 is TGCGCCAGCAGCTTGGGGGACAGAAACTATGGCTACACCTTC. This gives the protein CASSLGDRNYGYTF.